The clone carrying this T cell receptor (beta chain) was found a few times. Its antigen is unidentified. Other DNA sequences in the sample encode the same CDR3. The data are from a study of cytomegalovirus exposure and HLA in healthy donors. Broader study findings: Exclusion as indistinguishable affected some V segments, including TRBV6-2 and TRBV6-3.

This CDR3 spans 14 amino acids. Trimming removed 1 base at V and 2 bases at J, with 10 bases between. Germline CDR1 and CDR2: SGHNT and YYREEE (reference sequence). The PCR made use of 60 Vbeta and 13 Jbeta primers. The assay was immunoSEQ multiplex PCR, and TCRdb's table has in-frame clones only and misses some. Among some 79,000 clones listed, over 70% were seen once. The sequenced material came from PBMCs. The receptor was derived from a male donor in good health and CMV-seropositive. The rearrangement uses TRBV5-4 and TRBJ2-7; a possible D gene is TRBD2 (6 bases). Here the CDR3 reads CASSLSRGAYEQYF. Here the CDR3 DNA reads TGTGCCAGCAGCTTGAGTCGCGGGGCCTACGAGCAGTACTTC.